The rows below give T cell receptor beta chains drawn from one sample of a study of blood T cell repertoires in COVID-19. Clones were read by immunoSEQ multiplex PCR, and TCRdb kept only the in-frame ones, dropping some. The table lists a few hundred thousand clones, approximately 87% of them singletons. Sequencing was done on a sample of peripheral blood. These receptors were taken from a woman aged 45-65 years who had recovered from COVID-19. The CDR3 runs from the conserved cysteine through the conserved F or W. The D gene is left open where the match is weak. The listing skips clone size in some rows; elsewhere it reads once, few, many or a size class.

16 TRBJ2-1 TRBD2 - TRBV5-6 TGTGCCAGCAGCGGATCTAGCGGGAGGTTGTACAATGAGCAGTTCTTC CASSGSSGRLYNEQFF
16 TRBJ1-5 TRBD1 - TRBV29-1 TGCAGCCCTTTGGACAGGGGACATAATAGCAATCAGCCCCAGCATTTT CSPLDRGHNSNQPQHF
13 TRBJ1-1 - - TRBV9 TGTGCCAGCAGCGTTCAAAAGAACACTGAAGCTTTCTTT CASSVQKNTEAFF
15 TRBJ2-6 - - TRBV2 TGTGCCAGCAGTGCTGGGGGCGCTGGGGCCAACGTCCTGACTTTC CASSAGGAGANVLTF
14 TRBJ1-2 - - TRBV5-4 TGTGCCAGCAGCTTGGATCCGACAGGATATGGCTACACCTTC CASSLDPTGYGYTF
15 TRBJ1-4 - - TRBV7-9 TGTGCCAGCAGCCGCAGTATCGCAACTAATGAAAAACTGTTTTTT CASSRSIATNEKLFF
13 TRBJ2-7 TRBD1 - TRBV12-3/TRBV12-4 TGTGCCAGCAGCCTGGACAGGGCAGACGAGCAGTACTTC CASSLDRADEQYF
12 TRBJ2-7 TRBD1 - TRBV6-2/TRBV6-3 TGTGCCAGCAGCGACCCCCCAGGGGGGCAGTACTTC CASSDPPGGQYF
15 TRBJ2-7 - - TRBV6-5 TGTGCCAGCAGCCCCGATAGCGCCCGTGGCCACGAGCAGTACTTC CASSPDSARGHEQYF
16 TRBJ2-2 - - TRBV5-1 TGCGCCAGCAGCGAACCTGGACTCTTGAACACCGGGGAGCTGTTTTTT CASSEPGLLNTGELFF
15 TRBJ2-2 - - TRBV28 TGTGCCAGCAGTTTATCGGCAGGGCCTAGGGGGGAGCTGTTTTTT CASSLSAGPRGELFF
15 TRBJ2-2 - - TRBV20-1 TGCAGTGCTAGTATTCCAGGGTCGAACACCGGGGAGCTGTTTTTT CSASIPGSNTGELFF
16 TRBJ1-1 TRBD1 - TRBV19 TGTGCCAGTAGTGTTGGACAGGGCTTAAGGGGCACTGAAGCTTTCTTT CASSVGQGLRGTEAFF
12 TRBJ1-3 - - TRBV30 TGTGCCTGGCGGGGGGCTGGAAACACCATATATTTT CAWRGAGNTIYF
16 TRBJ1-1 - - TRBV7-2 TGTGCCAGCAGCTTAGCGAACGGTGCGGTATTGACTGAAGCTTTCTTT CASSLANGAVLTEAFF
16 TRBJ2-1 TRBD2 - TRBV7-2 TGTGCCAGCAGCTTACGGGGGACTACACATAACAATGAGCAGTTCTTC CASSLRGTTHNNEQFF
11 TRBJ2-1 - - TRBV29-1 TGCAGCGTTTTACTATACAATGAGCAGTTCTTC CSVLLYNEQFF
14 TRBJ1-2 - few TRBV19 TGTGCCAGTTTACCCTATGGAGAGGGCTATGGCTACACCTTC CASLPYGEGYGYTF
19 TRBJ2-5 TRBD2 - TRBV9 TGTGCCAGCAGCGCCGGACTCGTTAGCGGGGGGGCCGGGGTGGAGACCCAGTACTTC CASSAGLVSGGAGVETQYF
15 TRBJ2-3 TRBD2 - TRBV27 TGTGCCAGCAGTCCAAGACTAGCGGGGACAGATACGCAGTATTTT CASSPRLAGTDTQYF
16 TRBJ1-1 - - TRBV4-1 TGCGCCAGCAGCCAAGAATTTACACTGGGGCGGACTGAAGCTTTCTTT CASSQEFTLGRTEAFF
19 TRBJ2-1 TRBD2 - TRBV4-3 TGCGCCAGCAGCCAAGGCGTCGGAGGGCGGGGGGGCCCCTACAATGAGCAGTTCTTC CASSQGVGGRGGPYNEQFF
15 TRBJ2-3 TRBD2 few TRBV10-3 TGTGCCATCAGTGAGAAGATCGGGGGGGCAGATACGCAGTATTTT CAISEKIGGADTQYF
14 TRBJ2-7 TRBD1 - TRBV6-5 TGTGCCAGCGCCCCGGACAGGGGGGTTTACGAGCAGTACTTC CASAPDRGVYEQYF
15 TRBJ2-1 TRBD2 - TRBV6-5 TGTGCCAGCAGTCGACTAGCGGGAGGGCCACAGGAGCAGTTCTTC CASSRLAGGPQEQFF
14 TRBJ2-1 - - TRBV10-3 TGTGCCATCAGCAAAAAAATGCCTGAGGGTGAGCAGTTCTTC CAISKKMPEGEQFF
11 TRBJ1-2 - - TRBV5-6 TGTGCCAGCAGCTTCACTTATGGCTACACCTTC CASSFTYGYTF
15 TRBJ1-5 TRBD1 - TRBV7-9 TGTGCCAGCAGCTTAGGACAGGGGGCTTCTCAGCCCCAGCATTTT CASSLGQGASQPQHF
16 TRBJ2-3 - - TRBV27 TGTGCCAGCAGTTCCTATAAGGGGTTAGGTACAGATACGCAGTATTTT CASSSYKGLGTDTQYF
15 TRBJ1-1 TRBD1 once TRBV7-2 TGTGCCAGCAGCTTATCCCCAGGGGGGTACACTGAAGCTTTCTTT CASSLSPGGYTEAFF
16 TRBJ1-6 TRBD1 - TRBV3-1/TRBV3-2 TGTGCCAGCAGCCTGAAGCAGGGGGCGCATCATCCACCCCTCCACTTT CASSLKQGAHHPPLHF
14 TRBJ2-3 TRBD2 - TRBV6-5 TGTGCCAGCAGACTAGCGTATAGCACAGATACGCAGTATTTT CASRLAYSTDTQYF
13 TRBJ1-5 - - TRBV7-8 TGTGCCAGCAGCTTATCCCTAGATCAGCCCCAGCATTTT CASSLSLDQPQHF
14 TRBJ1-2 - - TRBV7-2 TGTGCCAGCAGCCTCGGGGTGCGACCCCGTGGCTACACCTTC CASSLGVRPRGYTF
15 TRBJ1-2 - - TRBV10-3 TGTGCCATCAGTGACCTACAGAGCTCTATGTACGGCTACACCTTC CAISDLQSSMYGYTF
14 TRBJ1-6 TRBD1 - TRBV28 TGTGCCAGCAGTGGGACAGGGGATAATTCACCCCTCCACTTT CASSGTGDNSPLHF
15 TRBJ2-7 - - TRBV7-9 TGTGCCAGCAGCTTAGGTCTCAGCGGGACATACGAGCAGTACTTC CASSLGLSGTYEQYF
14 TRBJ1-5 TRBD1 - TRBV7-2 TGTGCCAGCAGCTTCGACAGGGTCAATCAGCCCCAGCATTTT CASSFDRVNQPQHF
12 TRBJ2-7 TRBD1 once TRBV11-3 TGTGCCAGCAGTCAGGGGGCGAACGAGCAGTACTTC CASSQGANEQYF
13 TRBJ2-3 TRBD2 - TRBV3-1/TRBV3-2 TGTGCCAGCAGCCAAGCGGGGGGAGATACGCAGTATTTT CASSQAGGDTQYF
16 TRBJ2-7 - once TRBV2 TGTGCCAGCAGTGAAGGGAAGGGAGGCAGATCCTACGAGCAGTACTTC CASSEGKGGRSYEQYF
13 TRBJ2-7 - - TRBV6-5 TGTGCCAGCAAAGACAGATCCTCCTACGAGCAGTACTTC CASKDRSSYEQYF
15 TRBJ1-4 - - TRBV19 TGTGCCAGTAGTACACGCTCGGCAACTAATGAAAAACTGTTTTTT CASSTRSATNEKLFF
17 TRBJ1-4 TRBD1 - TRBV9 TGTGCCAGCAGCCCACGACAGGGAAGAATAGAAGGTGAAAAACTGTTTTTT CASSPRQGRIEGEKLFF
16 TRBJ2-3 TRBD2 - TRBV3-1/TRBV3-2 TGTGCCAGCAGCCAAGGAATTAGCGGGGGAACAGATACGCAGTATTTT CASSQGISGGTDTQYF
13 TRBJ2-1 - - TRBV29-1 TGCAGCGGGTACTACCCTACCTACAATGAGCAGTTCTTC CSGYYPTYNEQFF
18 TRBJ1-5 - once TRBV27 TGTGCCAGCAGTTTATCGGCCCCTTTCAGGAATAGCAATCAGCCCCAGCATTTT CASSLSAPFRNSNQPQHF
13 TRBJ2-7 - - TRBV7-7 TGTGCCAGCAGCCCTCAGGCCGGGGTCGAGCAGTACTTC CASSPQAGVEQYF
18 TRBJ2-1 TRBD2 - TRBV5-5 TGTGCCAGCAGCTTGGCGGGTGGGCTAGCGGTCGCTTACAATGAGCAGTTCTTC CASSLAGGLAVAYNEQFF
12 TRBJ2-2 - - TRBV7-9 TGTGCCAGCACCGAGCCCCCCGGGGAGCTGTTTTTT CASTEPPGELFF
15 TRBJ2-7 TRBD1 - TRBV11-2 TGTGCCAGCAGCCCCGGACAGGGGGCTATATACGAGCAGTACTTC CASSPGQGAIYEQYF
13 TRBJ2-5 - - TRBV5-6 TGTGCCAGCAGCGGGGACTCGCAAGAGACCCAGTACTTC CASSGDSQETQYF
14 TRBJ2-5 - - TRBV5-4 TGTGCCAGCAGCTCTCCACTGGGGGGAGAGACCCAGTACTTC CASSSPLGGETQYF
15 TRBJ1-2 TRBD1 - TRBV18 TGTGCCAGCTCAGAGACAGGGGGCAAGTACTATGGCTACACCTTC CASSETGGKYYGYTF
13 TRBJ1-1 - - TRBV6-5 TGTGCCAGCACGGGTCTCATGAACACTGAAGCTTTCTTT CASTGLMNTEAFF